Sequencing of this T cell receptor beta chain was carried out in a study of CD8+CD57+ T cells in acquired aplastic anemia. Background on the study: Healthy donors had, on average, around 11 million reads for their CD4+ cells.

The template for TCR beta VDJ and CDR3 sequence profiling was genomic DNA. TCRdb redid the calling of the reads with MiXCR, one entry per CDR3 protein. The table records around 200,000 distinct CDR3 sequences, approximately 50% of them present only once. The CDR3 is made up of 12 amino acids. Trimming took off 5 bases at V and 11 bases at J, with 15 bases between the two ends. CDR1 SGHTA and CDR2 FQGNSA come from the germline V gene. The study, taken as a whole, reports: Patients and controls turned out to have 25 to 35 CD8+ CDR3 sequences in common.

This clonotype was counted many times. As yet, its antigen is unknown. The clonotype comes from a human donor in good health, serving as a control. Sequenced: sorted CD4+, CD8+, or CD8+CD57+ T cells (not recorded which) from PBMCs. The rearrangement uses TRBV7-2 and TRBJ1-1, with D tentatively TRBD1 (6 bases). DNA of the CDR3: TGTGCCAGCAGCCCCCTCCGGCAGGGGGCTTTCTTT. Amino acids: CASSPLRQGAFF.